This is a list of T cell receptor beta chains from one sample in a study of T cell responses to AZD1222 COVID-19 vaccine. Some clones are missing from TCRdb's copy, which holds only in-frame ones; the method was immunoSEQ multiplex PCR. This table holds about 120,000 clones, 80% to 90% found once. The sequenced sample was peripheral blood, obtained on day 0 of MenACWY control vaccination. These receptors came from an adult in good health. Each CDR3 is given with its conserved first and last residue. D genes are given only for firm matches.

d_call	v_call	j_call	cdr3_aa
.	TRBV4-1	TRBJ1-1	CASSLQGVPNTEAFF
TRBD1	TRBV2	TRBJ1-5	CASSVRRGQGNNQPQHF
TRBD1	TRBV7-3	TRBJ1-4	CASSQGQGGSEKLFF
TRBD2	TRBV28	TRBJ2-1	CATIKSGGNANEQFF
.	TRBV5-1	TRBJ1-1	CASSSQGGTEAFF
TRBD2	TRBV2	TRBJ2-4	CAIAPRSGGVLGNIQYF
.	TRBV3-1/TRBV3-2	TRBJ2-1	CASSRTVSSYNEQFF
.	TRBV19	TRBJ1-1	CASSSGGRGTEAFF
.	TRBV27	TRBJ2-2	CASSRTHGNLNTGELFF
TRBD1	TRBV7-2	TRBJ1-2	CASSLEGAGTGYTF
.	TRBV7-9	TRBJ1-5	CASSQDEGLNQPQHF
.	TRBV7-9	TRBJ2-3	CASSRGDTDTQYF
.	TRBV21-1	TRBJ2-1	CASSKGDSGGNEQFF
.	TRBV28	TRBJ2-7	CASSFGQGSTSSYEQYF
.	TRBV5-4	TRBJ1-2	CASSRGVNYGYTF
.	TRBV6-5	TRBJ1-2	CASTNLEGGYTF
.	TRBV7-2	TRBJ1-2	CASSLGDGGYTF
.	TRBV5-1	TRBJ1-5	CASSFLGNQPQHF
TRBD1	TRBV28	TRBJ1-1	CASSPQGQARTAFF
.	TRBV30	TRBJ1-3	CAWSPYGISGNTIYF
.	TRBV6-5	TRBJ1-6	CASSYSGGDSPLHF
.	TRBV12-3/TRBV12-4	TRBJ2-7	CASSARQDHEQYF
TRBD1	TRBV9	TRBJ1-4	CASSPRTGDKLFF
TRBD1	TRBV3-1/TRBV3-2	TRBJ1-1	CASSRPGTGRRERNSEAFF
TRBD2	TRBV18	TRBJ2-7	CASSETSGAGEQYF
.	TRBV14	TRBJ1-6	CASSQGPVSYNSPLHF
.	TRBV11-2	TRBJ1-1	CASSFDRRFYTEAFF
TRBD1	TRBV5-6	TRBJ1-2	CASSFGQGTYGYTF
.	TRBV7-2	TRBJ1-2	CASSSYQAYGYTF